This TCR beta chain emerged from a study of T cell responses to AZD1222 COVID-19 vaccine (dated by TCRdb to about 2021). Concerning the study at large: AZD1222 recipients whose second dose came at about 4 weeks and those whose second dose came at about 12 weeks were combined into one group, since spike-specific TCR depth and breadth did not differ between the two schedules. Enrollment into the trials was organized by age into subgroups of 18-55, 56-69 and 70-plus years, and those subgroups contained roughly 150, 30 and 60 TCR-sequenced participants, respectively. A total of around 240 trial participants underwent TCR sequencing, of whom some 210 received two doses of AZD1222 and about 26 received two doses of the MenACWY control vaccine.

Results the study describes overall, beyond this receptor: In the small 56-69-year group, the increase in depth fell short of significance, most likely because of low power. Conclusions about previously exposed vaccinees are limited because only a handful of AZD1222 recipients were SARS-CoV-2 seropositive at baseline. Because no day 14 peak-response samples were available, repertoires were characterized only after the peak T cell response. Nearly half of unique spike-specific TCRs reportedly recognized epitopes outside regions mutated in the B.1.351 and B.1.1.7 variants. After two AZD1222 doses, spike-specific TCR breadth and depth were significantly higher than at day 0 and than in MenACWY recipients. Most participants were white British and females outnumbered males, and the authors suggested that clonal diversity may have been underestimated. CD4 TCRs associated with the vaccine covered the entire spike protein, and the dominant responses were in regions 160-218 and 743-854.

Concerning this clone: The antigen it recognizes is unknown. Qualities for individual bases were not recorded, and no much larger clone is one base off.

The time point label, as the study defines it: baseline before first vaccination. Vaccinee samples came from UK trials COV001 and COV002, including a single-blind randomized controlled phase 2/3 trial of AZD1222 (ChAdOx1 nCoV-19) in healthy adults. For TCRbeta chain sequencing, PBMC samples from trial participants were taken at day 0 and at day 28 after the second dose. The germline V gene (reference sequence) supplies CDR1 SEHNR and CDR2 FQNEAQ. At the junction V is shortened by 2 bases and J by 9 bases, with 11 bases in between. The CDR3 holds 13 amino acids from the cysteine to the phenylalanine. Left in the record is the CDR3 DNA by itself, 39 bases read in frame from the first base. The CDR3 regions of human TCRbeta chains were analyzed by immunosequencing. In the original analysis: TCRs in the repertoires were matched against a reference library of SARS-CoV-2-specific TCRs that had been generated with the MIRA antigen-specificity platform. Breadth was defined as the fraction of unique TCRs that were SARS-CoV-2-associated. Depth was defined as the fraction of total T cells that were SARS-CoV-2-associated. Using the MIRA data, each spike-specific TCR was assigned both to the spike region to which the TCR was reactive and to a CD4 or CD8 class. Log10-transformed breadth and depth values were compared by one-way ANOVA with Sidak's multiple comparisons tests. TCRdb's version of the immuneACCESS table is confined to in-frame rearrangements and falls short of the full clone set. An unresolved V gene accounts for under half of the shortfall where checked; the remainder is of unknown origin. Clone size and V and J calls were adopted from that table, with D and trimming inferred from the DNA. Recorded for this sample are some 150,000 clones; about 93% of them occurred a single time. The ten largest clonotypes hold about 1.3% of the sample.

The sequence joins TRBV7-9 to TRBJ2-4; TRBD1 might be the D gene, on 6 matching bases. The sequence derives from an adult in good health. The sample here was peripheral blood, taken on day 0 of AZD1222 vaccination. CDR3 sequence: CASSLYRDGIQYF. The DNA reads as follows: TGTGCCAGCAGCTTATACAGGGACGGCATTCAGTACTTC.